The rows below give T cell receptor beta chains drawn from one sample of a study of Graves' ophthalmopathy and Graves' hyperthyroidism. TCRdb reprocessed the multiplex PCR reads via MiXCR and lists one record per CDR3 protein. Among a few hundred thousand distinct CDR3 sequences listed, roughly 18% were seen once. Sequenced sample: peripheral blood. The source of these receptors is a woman between 18 and 30 years old with Graves' ophthalmopathy. CDR3s include the opening cysteine and the closing phenylalanine or tryptophan. D genes are given only for firm matches. Where a row states a size, it is once, few, many or the class of an expanded clone; other rows omit it.

J,D,size,V,DNA,CDR3
TRBJ1-5,.,many,TRBV5-1,TGCGCCAGCAGCTTGATAGGGGGGGATCAGCCCCAGCATTTT,CASSLIGGDQPQHF
TRBJ1-5,TRBD1,once,TRBV6-1,TGTGCCAGCAGAGGGACAGGGACTGTTCAGCCCCAGCATTTT,CASRGTGTVQPQHF
TRBJ2-7,.,once,TRBV7-8,TGTGCCAGCAGCTTAGACGGACAGCGGAATTCCTACGAGCAGTACTTC,CASSLDGQRNSYEQYF
TRBJ2-2,.,many,TRBV6-5,TGTGCCAGCCGGCCCTTGAGTGGGGTGAGAGACACCGGGGAGCTGTTTTTT,CASRPLSGVRDTGELFF
TRBJ1-2,.,many,TRBV19,TGTGCCAGTACCGACCCGGTTGAGCGATGGAGCTATGGCTACACCTTC,CASTDPVERWSYGYTF
TRBJ1-1,.,many,TRBV9,TGTGCCAGCAGCGTATTCGTGTACTCTGAAGCTTTCTTT,CASSVFVYSEAFF
TRBJ1-2,.,once,TRBV30,TGTGCCTGGAGTGTACATCCCCGGGAAGGAGGCTACACCTTC,CAWSVHPREGGYTF
TRBJ1-2,.,many,TRBV7-2,TGTGCCAGCGGACAAGGCTACACCTTC,CASGQGYTF
TRBJ2-5,.,many,TRBV19,TGTGCCACCTCGGCGGGATCCACAGAGACCCAGTACTTC,CATSAGSTETQYF
TRBJ1-5,.,.,TRBV10-3,TGTGCCATCAGTGGGGACCGTATACAGCCCCAGCATTTT,CAISGDRIQPQHF
TRBJ2-7,.,many,TRBV6-1,TGTGCCAGCAGTGGTCAGATCCAATCCTACGAGCAGCACTTC,CASSGQIQSYEQHF
TRBJ1-6,TRBD1,many,TRBV4-3,TGCGCCAGCAGCCGGGGACAGGGGAATAATTCACCCCTCCACTTT,CASSRGQGNNSPLHF
TRBJ2-4,TRBD2,many,TRBV4-2,TGTGCCAGCAGCCAAGAAGTTAGCGGGACCAAAAACATTCAGTACTTC,CASSQEVSGTKNIQYF
TRBJ1-3,.,many,TRBV3-1,TGTGCCAGCAGGCCCGGGACCGACCAAAACACCATATATTTT,CASRPGTDQNTIYF
TRBJ1-3,.,many,TRBV6-5,TGTGCCAGCAGACAACCCACAGGCTCTGGAAACACCATATATTTT,CASRQPTGSGNTIYF
TRBJ1-3,TRBD1,many,TRBV30,TGTGCCTGGACCGCCGACAGGGAACAAGGAAACACCATATATTTT,CAWTADREQGNTIYF
TRBJ2-2,.,many,TRBV19,TGTGCCAGTAAGAGCAGCCCAACCATATTCACCGGGGAGCTGTTTTTT,CASKSSPTIFTGELFF
TRBJ1-2,.,many,TRBV30,TGTGCCTGGAGTGAGGGCTACGATAACTATGGCTACACCTTC,CAWSEGYDNYGYTF
TRBJ1-5,TRBD1,many,TRBV7-2,TGTGCCAGCAGCGACAGGGAGGGTCAGCCCCAGCATTTT,CASSDREGQPQHF
TRBJ2-7,TRBD1,many,TRBV28,TGTGCCAGCAGTTCCTATCCGACAGGGTTGGGCGAGCAGTACTTC,CASSSYPTGLGEQYF
TRBJ2-2,.,.,TRBV4-1,TGCGCCAGCAGCCATGGGGCTTTGAACACCGGGGAGCTGTTTTTT,CASSHGALNTGELFF
TRBJ1-5,TRBD1,many,TRBV28,TGTGCCAGCAGTCCTAATCCGGGACAGGCAAGCAATCAGCCCCAGCATTTT,CASSPNPGQASNQPQHF
TRBJ1-3,.,many,TRBV19,TGTGCCAGTAGTACCCTGGACAGAGTCTCCCCTGGAAACACCATATATTTT,CASSTLDRVSPGNTIYF